This T cell receptor (beta chain) was found in a study of neurological immune-mediated disorders. Described time point: longitudinal time-point 1 (baseline). The cDNA was generated by 5'RACE with 10-nucleotide random UMIs. From the 5' RACE reads, TCRdb called clonotypes with MiXCR, one entry per CDR3 protein. Found here are tens of thousands of distinct CDR3 sequences, around a tenth of them singletons; the top ten hold around 7%. This clonotype appeared many times. Its antigen is unidentified. The V gene lost 5 bases and the J gene lost 7 bases, with 8 bases spanning the gap. There are 10 residues in the CDR3. Germline CDR1 GTSNPN, CDR2 SVGIG (reference sequence). Study outcomes and limitations: Private repertoires in all groups were suggested, as expanded clones shared no CDR3 amino acid sequences across subjects. In HTLV-1-associated myelopathy, TCR clonal expansion was greatest, and in multiple sclerosis it was least, below healthy controls.

This TCR derives from a male donor with HTLV-1-associated myelopathy (HAM/TSP). The chain has TRBV30 and TRBJ1-2, with TRBD1 as a possible D gene (5 bases). The source material was PBMCs. The CDR3 region is CAWGGAGYTF. The CDR3 DNA is TGTGCCTGGGGGGGTGCTGGCTACACCTTC.